Each of the 16 T cell receptor beta chains below was sequenced from the same sample in a study of T cell responses to AZD1222 COVID-19 vaccine. TCRdb's copy holds only in-frame clones and misses some; the assay was immunoSEQ multiplex PCR. The sample has about 46,000 clones, roughly 90% seen once. The specimen was peripheral blood, collected 28 days after the second AZD1222 dose. All receptors come from an adult who received the AZD1222 COVID-19 vaccine.

V usage is TRBV2 and J usage is TRBJ1-1; a weak D match, TRBD1 (6 bases). There are 14 residues in the CDR3. V lost 5 bases and J lost 2, with 12 bases in between. Germline assignment: CDR1 SNHLY and CDR2 FYNNEI. In DNA form, the CDR3 reads TGTGCCAGCAGTCAACAGGGACCTAACACTGAAGCTTTCTTT. It is translated as CASSQQGPNTEAFF. The full variable domain, in which reference TRBV2 and TRBJ1-1 provide the parts outside the CDR3, is EPEVTQTPSHQVTQMGQEVILRCVPISNHLYFYWYRQILGQKVEFLVSFYNNEISEKSEIFDDQFSVERPDGSNFTLKIRSTKLEDSAMYFCASSQQGPNTEAFFGQGTRLTVV.

The chain couples TRBV5-4 to TRBJ2-7; D gene uncertain. The CDR3 covers 15 residues. V was shortened by 0 bases and J by 4 bases, with 14 bases between the two germline ends. Germline V gene sequence: CDR1 SGHNT, CDR2 YYREEE (reference sequence). CDR3 residues: CASSLGISDEYEQYF. CDR3 nucleotide sequence: TGTGCCAGCAGCTTGGGAATTTCGGATGAATACGAGCAGTACTTC.

The chain recombines TRBV28 with TRBJ2-4; weak D call: TRBD2 (5 bases). The CDR3 is 15 residues long. The V end was cut by 2 bases, the J end by 1 base, with 9 bases between. Germline CDR1 and CDR2: MDHEN and SYDVKM. Written as DNA, the CDR3 is TGTGCCAGCAGTTTAGGCGGCGGGGCCAAAAACATTCAGTACTTC. Translation: CASSLGGGAKNIQYF.

V is TRBV9 and J is TRBJ2-2, with TRBD2 as a possible D gene (7 bases). The CDR3 is 17 amino acids. Trimming shortened V by 3 bases and J by 5 bases, and 20 bases separated the two germline ends. Germline V gene data show CDR1 as SGDLS and CDR2 as YYNGEE. The CDR3 reads CASSGPRGATLTGELFF. CDR3 nucleotides: TGTGCCAGCAGCGGGCCACGGGGGGCTACCCTTACCGGGGAGCTGTTTTTT.

This clone came up once. The J gene is TRBJ2-1, the V gene TRBV4-1; D is undetermined. This CDR3 region has 15 residues. Deletions cut 1 base from V and 8 bases from J, with 15 bases between. The V gene's germline CDR1 is MGHRA and CDR2 YSYEKL. The CDR3: CASSQGIRAGYEQFF. The CDR3 DNA reads TGCGCCAGCAGCCAAGGGATTCGAGCAGGCTATGAGCAGTTCTTC.

The chain combines TRBV10-3 with TRBJ2-7; 8 bases line up with TRBD1. Germline CDR1 ENHRY, CDR2 SYGVKD. This CDR3 has 14 residues. V shed 2 bases and J 4 bases; nucleotides not matched to a gene: 4. The CDR3 is CAISEGQGKYEQYF. CDR3 DNA: TGTGCCATCAGTGAGGGACAGGGCAAGTACGAGCAGTACTTC.

The rearrangement uses TRBV19 and TRBJ2-3; D is ambiguous. Germline assignment: CDR1 LNHDA and CDR2 SQIVND (reference sequence). V was pared by 4 bases and J by 1 base, with 6 bases between. The CDR3 runs 13 residues. CDR3 sequence reads: CASSKPGTDTQYF. The CDR3 DNA reads as TGTGCCAGTAGTAAGCCAGGCACAGATACGCAGTATTTT.

The chain employs TRBV19 and TRBJ2-1, with 11 bases aligning to TRBD2. Germline V gene data show CDR1 as LNHDA and CDR2 as SQIVND (reference sequence). Trimming at V came to 1 base and at J to 7 bases, leaving 3 bases not matched to a gene. There are 15 residues in the CDR3. The CDR3 DNA follows: TGTGCCAGTAGTATAGTAGCGGGAGGGGGGAATGAGCAGTTCTTC. Protein: CASSIVAGGGNEQFF.

This clone was observed a single time. This rearrangement joins TRBV28 to TRBJ2-1, with 13 bases identical to TRBD2. The V gene's germline CDR1 is MDHEN and CDR2 SYDVKM. This CDR3 contains 18 residues. V trimming: 0 bases; J trimming: 0 bases; junction bases outside the gene matches: 2. CDR3 residues: CASSLWGLAGPSYNEQFF. The CDR3 DNA is TGTGCCAGCAGTTTATGGGGACTAGCGGGGCCCTCCTACAATGAGCAGTTCTTC.

The chain is built from TRBV30 and TRBJ2-4, with a possible D match to TRBD2 (5 bases). This CDR3 has 14 residues. CDR1 is GTSNPN, CDR2 SVGIG, per germline (reference sequence). Trimming stripped 1 base from V and 3 bases from J, with 10 bases between. The CDR3 DNA follows: TGTGCCTGGAGTGCGGGGTTTGGCAAAAACATTCAGTACTTC. Protein: CAWSAGFGKNIQYF.

The J gene is TRBJ2-2, the V gene TRBV2; 10 bases line up with TRBD1. Germline V lookup: CDR1 SNHLY, CDR2 FYNNEI. This CDR3 is 15 amino acids long. V shed 7 bases and J 5 bases; nucleotides not matched to a gene: 7. The CDR3 nucleotides read TGTGCCAGCAATGGACAGGGGGTCGAAACCGGGGAGCTGTTTTTT. Translation gives CASNGQGVETGELFF.

The chain employs TRBV6-1 and TRBJ2-5; D not certain. CDR3 length equals 15 residues. The V end was cut by 2 bases, the J end by 3 bases, with 13 bases between. Germline assignment: CDR1 MNHNS and CDR2 SASEGT. The CDR3 coding sequence is TGTGCCAGCAGTGAAAAATTCCTGACCGAAGAGACCCAGTACTTC. Translation gives CASSEKFLTEETQYF.

The chain employs TRBV27 and TRBJ2-1; TRBD1 matches at 7 bases. The CDR3 loop spans 16 amino acids. J was trimmed by 1 base and V by 1 base; bases with no gene match: 4. Germline V lookup: CDR1 MNHEY, CDR2 SMNVEV (reference sequence). The CDR3 reads CASSLYRGQSYNEQFF. CDR3 DNA: TGTGCCAGCAGTTTATACAGGGGCCAGTCCTACAATGAGCAGTTCTTC.

The chain employs TRBV14 and TRBJ2-1; TRBD2 aligns across 7 bases. From germline, CDR1 is SGHDN and CDR2 FVKESK. V lost 3 bases, J lost 7 bases, and 3 bases stayed unmatched. This CDR3 has 13 amino acids. The CDR3 loop is CASSQTSWNEQFF. The CDR3 nucleotides read TGTGCCAGCAGCCAGACTAGCTGGAATGAGCAGTTCTTC.

This clone has just one count. The CDR3 bases are TGCGCCAGCAGCCTAGAGGCCGTCGACCTCGGGGAGCTGTTTTTT. The encoded protein is CASSLEAVDLGELFF. The chain combines TRBV5-1 with TRBJ2-2; D unclear. Germline CDR1 is SGHRS and CDR2 is YFSETQ. The V and J ends lost 4 bases and 7 bases respectively, with 17 bases between them. The CDR3 is made up of 15 amino acids.

The chain links TRBV24-1 to TRBJ1-2; weak D call: TRBD1 (6 bases). V gave up 3 bases and J gave up 8 bases, with 6 bases separating them. Germline V gene lookup returns CDR1 KGHDR and CDR2 SFDVKD. This CDR3 region has 11 residues. This CDR3 reads CATSDGTGYTF. The CDR3 nucleotides are TGTGCCACCAGTGATGGGACAGGCTACACCTTC.